These 26 T cell receptor beta chains share one sample of origin, sequenced in a study of blood T cell repertoires in COVID-19. The method was immunoSEQ multiplex PCR; TCRdb's version includes in-frame clones alone and lacks a portion of them. The repertoire holds approximately 67,000 clones, 87% seen once, with 8.3% in the top ten. Material for sequencing was peripheral blood. The source is a man between 50 and 59 years old with active COVID-19.

This CDR3 is CASSRQVGTEAFF. The CDR3 DNA follows: TGTGCCAGCAGTAGACAGGTCGGCACTGAAGCTTTCTTT. The V call is TRBV2, the J call TRBJ1-1; TRBD1 is a possible D gene (6 bases). The CDR3 covers 13 residues. CDR1 is SNHLY, CDR2 FYNNEI, per germline. Trimming shortened V by 5 bases and J by 4 bases, and 11 bases separated the two germline ends.

The CDR3 sequence: CASSLWTSGVLNEQFF. CDR3 nucleotide sequence: TGTGCCAGCAGTTTATGGACTAGCGGGGTACTAAATGAGCAGTTCTTC. The chain employs TRBV27 and TRBJ2-1, with 12 bases that match TRBD2. From germline, CDR1 is MNHEY and CDR2 SMNVEV (reference sequence). The CDR3 extends over 16 amino acids. J gave up 7 bases and V 1 base, and 5 bases lay outside the gene matches.

The chain employs TRBV4-3 and TRBJ1-2; D may be TRBD1 (6 bases). Between the trimmed V and J ends, which lost 2 bases and 0 bases, there was a span of 7 bases. CDR3 length: 14 residues. CDR1 is LGHNA, CDR2 YSLEER, per germline. This chain's CDR3 is CASSQRTANYGYTF. DNA of the CDR3: TGCGCCAGCAGCCAAAGGACAGCTAACTATGGCTACACCTTC.

This sequence joins TRBV11-1 and TRBJ2-7; D gene unclear. With 3 bases removed from V and 0 bases from J, the gap between germline ends came to 9 bases. The germline gives CDR1 SGHAT, CDR2 FQDESV (reference sequence). This CDR3 is 14 amino acids long. The CDR3 here is CASSFGGDSYEQYF. CDR3 nucleotide sequence: TGTGCCAGCAGCTTTGGCGGTGACTCCTACGAGCAGTACTTC.

The chain recombines TRBV5-1 with TRBJ2-7; weak D call: TRBD2 (5 bases). Trimming left V 0 bases short and J 1 base short, with 11 bases between. Looked up from germline, CDR1 is SGHRS and CDR2 is YFSETQ. The CDR3 extends over 15 amino acids. The CDR3 sequence is CASSLAGGLSYEQYF. In DNA form, the CDR3 reads TGCGCCAGCAGCTTGGCTGGCGGACTTTCCTACGAGCAGTACTTC.

The chain carries TRBV5-5 and TRBJ2-1; weak D call: TRBD2 (6 bases). CDR1 is SGHKS, CDR2 YYEKEE, per germline (reference sequence). Trimming pared 4 bases from V and 2 bases from J, leaving 13 bases between. CDR3 size: 15 residues. CDR3 sequence: CASSPGTGAYNEQFF. The CDR3 nucleotides are TGTGCCAGCAGCCCCGGAACGGGAGCCTACAATGAGCAGTTCTTC. Full variable domain (outside the CDR3, taken from reference TRBV5-5 and TRBJ2-1): DAGVTQSPTHLIKTRGQQVTLRCSPISGHKSVSWYQQVLGQGPQFIFQYYEKEERGRGNFPDRFSARQFPNYSSELNVNALLLGDSALYLCASSPGTGAYNEQFFGPGTRLTVL.

V and J are TRBV4-3 and TRBJ2-2; D not resolved. This CDR3 is built from 16 residues. The germline V and J ends were trimmed by 1 base and 3 bases, with 12 bases remaining between them. In germline, CDR1 is LGHNA, CDR2 YSLEER. The DNA of the CDR3 is TGCGCCAGCAGCCAAGGAATACGCGAGGACACCGGGGAGCTGTTTTTT. Its protein is CASSQGIREDTGELFF.

This chain connects TRBV7-9 to TRBJ2-5, with D perhaps matching TRBD1 (6 bases). The CDR3 is 17 amino acids. Germline V gene lookup returns CDR1 SEHNR and CDR2 FQNEAQ (reference sequence). Trimming took off 4 bases at V and 0 bases at J, with 18 bases between the two ends. CDR3 protein: CASSSLSIYRDQETQYF. CDR3 nucleotide sequence: TGTGCCAGCAGCTCCTTATCGATATACAGGGACCAAGAGACCCAGTACTTC.

The J gene is TRBJ1-2, the V gene TRBV5-1; D unclear. V was pared by 0 bases and J by 0 bases, with 12 bases between. Looked up from germline, CDR1 is SGHRS and CDR2 is YFSETQ. This CDR3 has 16 residues. CDR3 sequence reads: CASSLAGPTANYGYTF. CDR3 DNA: TGCGCCAGCAGCTTGGCAGGTCCAACAGCTAACTATGGCTACACCTTC.

The chain carries TRBV3-1 (or the pseudogene TRBV3-2) and TRBJ1-6, with 9 bases lining up with TRBD1. Germline lookup yields CDR1 LGHDT and CDR2 YNNKEL (reference sequence). The CDR3 consists of 14 residues. Trimming at V came to 3 bases and at J to 10 bases, leaving 4 bases not matched to a gene. The CDR3: CASSQDRGGSPLHF. The CDR3 DNA reads TGTGCCAGCAGCCAGGACAGGGGTGGATCACCCCTCCACTTT.

The rearrangement joins TRBV27 to TRBJ2-4; 7 nucleotides align to TRBD1. Germline V gene sequence: CDR1 MNHEY, CDR2 SMNVEV (reference sequence). The J segment lost 3 bases and the V segment lost 6 bases, leaving 11 bases of the junction unmatched. This CDR3 contains 16 residues. The CDR3 nucleotides read TGTGCCAGCAGCCCTTCCACAGGGGTGGTCAAAAACATTCAGTACTTC. It is translated as CASSPSTGVVKNIQYF.

V gene TRBV3-1 (or the pseudogene TRBV3-2) combines with J gene TRBJ1-5; 9 bases align to TRBD1. V was pared by 1 base and J by 6 bases, with 13 bases of the junction left unmatched. The germline gives CDR1 LGHDT, CDR2 YNNKEL (reference sequence). There are 18 residues in the CDR3. The CDR3 DNA reads TGTGCCAGCAGCCAAGCTATCCGGGACAGGGATTCTTTTCAGCCCCAGCATTTT. Encoded protein: CASSQAIRDRDSFQPQHF.

The chain links TRBV14 to TRBJ1-3, with D maybe TRBD1 (5 bases). The germline CDR1 and CDR2 sequences are SGHDN and FVKESK. V was cut by 1 base and J by 4 bases, with 14 bases left in between. The CDR3 has 16 residues. CDR3: CASSQGYGTLGNTIYF. DNA for the CDR3: TGTGCCAGCAGCCAAGGGTATGGGACTCTCGGAAACACCATATATTTT.

V and J are TRBV19 and TRBJ2-7, with 7 bases aligning to TRBD1. After removal of 8 bases from V and 2 bases from J, the junction contained 0 bases not matched to a gene. Germline V lookup: CDR1 LNHDA, CDR2 SQIVND (reference sequence). The CDR3 extends over 11 amino acids. The CDR3 here is CASGTAYEQYF. The CDR3 DNA reads TGTGCCAGTGGGACAGCCTACGAGCAGTACTTC.

The CDR3: CASSLEWGGGHTDTQYF. The CDR3 DNA reads as TGTGCCAGCAGCTTGGAATGGGGCGGGGGCCACACAGATACGCAGTATTTT. This rearrangement joins TRBV5-8 to TRBJ2-3, with D possibly matching TRBD2 (7 bases). The germline V gene encodes CDR1 SGHTS and CDR2 YDEGEE. The CDR3 length is 17 residues. Trimming took off 0 bases at V and 2 bases at J, with 16 bases between the two ends.

The V gene is TRBV5-1, the J gene TRBJ2-2; 9 bases agree with TRBD1. J lost 2 bases, V lost 0 bases, and 2 bases had no gene match. This CDR3 is 16 amino acids long. Germline lookup yields CDR1 SGHRS and CDR2 YFSETQ. In nucleotides, the CDR3 is TGCGCCAGCAGCTTGGGGGGACAGGGCAACACCGGGGAGCTGTTTTTT. This gives the protein CASSLGGQGNTGELFF.

V is TRBV6-5 and J is TRBJ1-3, with D uncertain. V was pared by 0 bases and J by 1 base, with 10 bases between. CDR3 size: 16 residues. Germline loops: CDR1 MNHEY, CDR2 SVGAGI. CDR3 sequence (DNA): TGTGCCAGCAGTTACTCGGACGGACTTTCTGGAAACACCATATATTTT. Translating it yields CASSYSDGLSGNTIYF.

Remarks on this clone: The junction does not match germline at one end; this may be a read error. Distinct nucleotide sequences in the sample also encode this CDR3. The chain combines TRBV24-1 with TRBJ2-5, with D maybe TRBD1 (6 bases). This CDR3 comprises 12 residues. Germline CDR1 and CDR2: KGHDR and SFDVKD. Written as DNA, the CDR3 is TGTGCCACCTTCAGGGGCGGCGAGACCCAATACTTC. Protein product: CATFRGGETQYF.

The chain is built from TRBV18 and TRBJ2-7; 8 bases match TRBD1. In germline, CDR1 is KGHSH, CDR2 LQKENI. The V gene end was trimmed by 3 bases and the J gene end by 0 bases; junction bases not matched to a gene: 4. CDR3 length: 15 residues. The CDR3 nucleotides read TGTGCCAGCTCACCCGACAGGGGTCCCTCCTACGAGCAGTACTTC. Amino acids: CASSPDRGPSYEQYF.

The rearrangement uses TRBV9 and TRBJ1-2, with TRBD1 matching 7 bases. CDR1 SGDLS and CDR2 YYNGEE come from the germline V gene. After removal of 4 bases from V and 4 bases from J, the junction contained 7 bases not matched to a gene. There are 14 residues in the CDR3. CDR3 DNA sequence: TGTGCCAGCAGCCTCCGCCGGGACAGCTATGGCTACACCTTC. It specifies CASSLRRDSYGYTF. The full variable domain, its missing parts supplied by reference TRBV9 and TRBJ1-2, is DSGVTQTPKHLITATGQRVTLRCSPRSGDLSVYWYQQSLDQGLQFLIQYYNGEERAKGNILERFSAQQFPDLHSELNLSSLELGDSALYFCASSLRRDSYGYTFGSGTRLTVV.

A single count supports this clone. V usage is TRBV7-2 and J usage is TRBJ1-2; TRBD1 aligns across 7 bases. Trimming at V came to 4 bases and at J to 0 bases, leaving 8 bases not matched to a gene. Germline loops: CDR1 SGHTA, CDR2 FQGNSA. This CDR3 has 16 residues. CDR3 DNA sequence: TGTGCCAGCAGCTCAAACCCGGACAGGACTAACTATGGCTACACCTTC. Amino acids: CASSSNPDRTNYGYTF.

V and J are TRBV4-1 and TRBJ1-2; TRBD1 aligns across 8 bases. Germline V gene sequence: CDR1 MGHRA, CDR2 YSYEKL. Trimming removed 2 bases from V and 1 base from J; junction bases left unmatched: 3. This CDR3 spans 15 amino acids. The DNA for the CDR3 is TGCGCCAGCAGCCAACCTACAGGGGGTAACTATGGCTACACCTTC. Amino acid sequence: CASSQPTGGNYGYTF.

The CDR3 loop reads CASSFGQVGNTEAFF. The CDR3 DNA reads as TGTGCCAGCAGTTTCGGACAGGTGGGAAACACTGAAGCTTTCTTT. This chain connects TRBV28 to TRBJ1-1; the match to TRBD1 covers 7 bases. Losses at the gene ends were 3 bases for V and 2 bases for J; bases not matched to a gene: 6. The CDR3 is 15 residues long. CDR1 and CDR2 from the germline V gene are MDHEN and SYDVKM.

The rearrangement uses TRBV21-1 and TRBJ2-5; the listed D gene, TRBD1, was not tested against the DNA. TRBV21-1 is designated a pseudogene. This CDR3 has 16 amino acids. DNA of the CDR3: TGTGCCAGCAGCTTCCCAAAAGACAGGGTACAAGAGACCCAGTACTTC. This encodes CASSFPKDRVQETQYF.

The chain couples TRBV5-5 to TRBJ1-5, with unresolved D. This CDR3 has 15 amino acids. Per germline, CDR1 SGHKS and CDR2 YYEKEE (reference sequence). V lost 0 bases, J lost 0 bases, and 7 bases lay in between. This chain's CDR3 is CASSLDNYSNQPQHF. The CDR3 DNA reads TGTGCCAGCAGCTTGGACAACTATAGCAATCAGCCCCAGCATTTT.

This clone was seen a single time. V is TRBV5-6 and J is TRBJ1-6; a weak D match, TRBD1 (6 bases). V was cut by 5 bases and J by 4 bases, with 10 bases left in between. The CDR3 has 14 residues. CDR1 is SGHDT and CDR2 is YYEEEE in the germline V gene. Written as DNA, the CDR3 is TGTGCCAGCAGAACGACAGGTTATAATTCACCCCTCCACTTT. Translating it yields CASRTTGYNSPLHF.